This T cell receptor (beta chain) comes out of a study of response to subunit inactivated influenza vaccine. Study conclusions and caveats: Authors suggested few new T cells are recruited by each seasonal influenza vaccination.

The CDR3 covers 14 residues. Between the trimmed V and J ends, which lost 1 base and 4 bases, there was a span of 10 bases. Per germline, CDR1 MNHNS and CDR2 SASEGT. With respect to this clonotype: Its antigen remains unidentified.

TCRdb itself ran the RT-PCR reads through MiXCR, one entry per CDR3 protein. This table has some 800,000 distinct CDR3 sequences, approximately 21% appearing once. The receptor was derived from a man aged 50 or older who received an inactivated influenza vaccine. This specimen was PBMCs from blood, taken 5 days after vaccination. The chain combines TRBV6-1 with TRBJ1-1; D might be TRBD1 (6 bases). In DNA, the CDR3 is TGTGCCAGCAGTGAAGGACAGGTAGGCACTGAAGCTTTCTTT. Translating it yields CASSEGQVGTEAFF.